The T cell receptor beta chain described here comes from a study of blood T cell repertoires in COVID-19. Looking at the study overall: The United States, Italy and Spain were the sources of the acute and convalescent COVID-19 samples. T cells, B-cell-depleted T cells, or PBMCs supplied cDNA or gDNA.

Individuals drawn from 24 US areas were about 18 to 90 years old. V was shortened by 3 bases and J by 4 bases, with 11 bases between the two germline ends. In germline, CDR1 is KGHDR, CDR2 SFDVKD. This CDR3 region has 14 residues. Data came from immunoSEQ multiplex PCR; TCRdb stores just in-frame clones and leaves some out. The sample shows over 350,000 clones, roughly 90% of them seen only once. This receptor was identified in a woman between 25 and 40 years old with acute COVID-19. The V and J genes are TRBV24-1 and TRBJ1-2; tentatively, D is TRBD1 (6 bases). Material for sequencing was PBMCs or T cells enriched from blood (not recorded which). CDR3 residues: CATSDARQVYGYTF. The CDR3 nucleotides read TGTGCCACCAGTGATGCTAGACAGGTCTATGGCTACACCTTC.